This record covers a single T cell receptor beta chain. The antigen remains undetermined. These data belong to a study of T cell repertoires in cytomegalovirus infection. About the research overall: Through public TCR beta signatures, both CMV infection and matching HLA type were indicated.

General study results and limits: Cumulative frequency of public TCR beta families picked out carriers of CMV plus the relevant HLA. Ex vivo responses were dominated by HLA-C-restricted CMV-specific TCR beta clonotypes.

One entry per CDR3 protein, called by TCRdb with MiXCR from the reads. The profile shows over 250,000 distinct CDR3 sequences, roughly a quarter of them singletons. Losses at the gene ends were 0 bases for V and 2 bases for J; bases not matched to a gene: 5. Per the germline V gene, CDR1 is SGHVS and CDR2 is FNYEAQ. This CDR3 contains 17 residues. This rearrangement joins TRBV7-6 to TRBJ2-1; 9 nucleotides line up with TRBD2. The TCR comes from a human donor in good health (CMV status not recorded). Some clones in this sample may be carry-over from other donors' samples. Sequencing was done on a sample of PBMCs. The CDR3 region is CASSLAPVAGAYNEQFF. For the CDR3, the DNA is TGTGCCAGCAGCTTAGCGCCCGTAGCGGGAGCCTACAATGAGCAGTTCTTC.